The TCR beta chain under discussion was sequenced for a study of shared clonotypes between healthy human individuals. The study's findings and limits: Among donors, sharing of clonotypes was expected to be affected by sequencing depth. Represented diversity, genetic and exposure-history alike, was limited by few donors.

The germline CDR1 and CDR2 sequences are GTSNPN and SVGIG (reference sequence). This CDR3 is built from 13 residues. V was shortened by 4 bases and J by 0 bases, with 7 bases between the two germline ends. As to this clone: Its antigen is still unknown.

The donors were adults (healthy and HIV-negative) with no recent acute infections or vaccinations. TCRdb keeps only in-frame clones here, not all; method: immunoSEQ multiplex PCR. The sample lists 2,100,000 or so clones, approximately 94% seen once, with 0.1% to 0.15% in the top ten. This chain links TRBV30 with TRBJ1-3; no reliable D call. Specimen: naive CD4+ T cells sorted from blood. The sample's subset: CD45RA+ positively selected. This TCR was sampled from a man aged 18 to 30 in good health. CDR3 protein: CAWTGLSGNTIYF. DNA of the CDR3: TGTGCCTGGACAGGTCTCTCTGGAAACACCATATATTTT.